This T cell receptor beta chain appears in the sequencing data of a study of OX40 agonist ivuxolimab in advanced cancers. The study's findings and limits: Partial responders treated at 0.1-3.0 mg/kg exhibited clonal expansion among the lowest measured. The study observed clonal expansion of CD4+ and CD8+ blood T cells by week 6 at 0.1 to 3.0 mg/kg. Part of the nonresponder group also had normalized T-cell clonal expansion that was low.

Note on this clone: The target antigen is unknown.

Blood draws occurred at baseline, cycle 4 day 1, and cycle 7 day 1. CDR1 and CDR2 from the germline V gene are SGHAT and FQDESV (reference sequence). The germline V and J ends were trimmed by 4 bases and 9 bases, with 16 bases remaining between them. The CDR3 is 15 amino acids. Profiled with immunoSEQ multiplex PCR; TCRdb holds only in-frame clones, not every one. This table holds roughly 18,000 clones, about 87% found once. V gene TRBV11-1 combines with J gene TRBJ1-6; D is ambiguous. Here the sequenced sample was CD4+ or CD8+ T cells sorted from blood, taken in a trial of the OX40 agonist ivuxolimab. This clonotype originated in an adult with an advanced solid tumor such as melanoma, head and neck, liver or kidney cancer. CDR3 residues: CASSSDRTMASPLHF. In DNA form, the CDR3 reads TGTGCCAGCAGCTCAGACCGCACCATGGCTTCACCCCTCCACTTT. Looking up the rest from reference TRBV11-1 and TRBJ1-6 gives the full variable domain: EAEVAQSPRYKITEKSQAVAFWCDPISGHATLYWYRQILGQGPELLVQFQDESVVDDSQLPKDRFSAERLKGVDSTLKIQPAELGDSAMYLCASSSDRTMASPLHFGNGTRLTVT.